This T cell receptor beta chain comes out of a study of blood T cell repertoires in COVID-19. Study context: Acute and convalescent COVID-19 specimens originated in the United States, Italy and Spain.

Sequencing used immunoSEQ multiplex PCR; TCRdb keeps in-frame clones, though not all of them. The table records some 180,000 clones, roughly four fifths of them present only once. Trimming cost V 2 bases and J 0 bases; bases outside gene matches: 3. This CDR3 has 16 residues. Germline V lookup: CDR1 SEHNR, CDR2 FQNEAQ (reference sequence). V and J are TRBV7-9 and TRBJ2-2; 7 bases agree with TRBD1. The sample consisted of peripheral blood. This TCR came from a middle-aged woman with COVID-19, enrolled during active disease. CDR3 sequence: CASSLNQGANTGELFF. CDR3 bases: TGTGCCAGCAGCTTAAATCAGGGGGCGAACACCGGGGAGCTGTTTTTT.